The 6 T cell receptor beta chains given below trace back to one sample, sequenced in a study of OX40 agonist ivuxolimab in advanced cancers. Method: immunoSEQ multiplex PCR; TCRdb's copy keeps in-frame clones and lacks some. The table has 150,000 to 170,000 clones, under 95% seen once. Sequenced material: CD4+ or CD8+ T cells sorted from blood, taken in a trial of the OX40 agonist ivuxolimab. The receptors shown here come from an adult with an advanced solid tumor such as melanoma, head and neck, liver or kidney cancer.

J is TRBJ1-2 and V is TRBV30; D ambiguous. Trimming shortened V by 1 base and J by 1 base, and 10 bases separated the two germline ends. The CDR3 is made up of 14 amino acids. CDR1 GTSNPN and CDR2 SVGIG come from the germline V gene (reference sequence). Here the CDR3 DNA reads TGTGCCTGGAGTGAAAGGGTCGGTAACTATGGCTACACCTTC. Protein product: CAWSERVGNYGYTF. Full variable domain (missing parts from reference TRBV30 and TRBJ1-2): SQTIHQWPATLVQPVGSPLSLECTVEGTSNPNLYWYRQAAGRGLQLLFYSVGIGQISSEVPQNLSASRPQDRQFILSSKKLLLSDSGFYLCAWSERVGNYGYTFGSGTRLTVV.

The chain employs TRBV5-1 and TRBJ2-2, with no clear D. CDR1 SGHRS and CDR2 YFSETQ come from the germline V gene. The CDR3 extends over 14 amino acids. Between the trimmed V and J ends, which lost 4 bases and 5 bases, there was a span of 12 bases. The CDR3 DNA sequence: TGCGCCAGCAGCGAGATAACAGAGACCGGGGAGCTGTTTTTT. As protein: CASSEITETGELFF.

V usage is TRBV29-1 and J usage is TRBJ2-7; possible D gene TRBD1, 5 bases. CDR3 size: 14 residues. The germline V and J ends were trimmed by 7 bases and 1 base, with 17 bases remaining between them. The germline gives CDR1 SQVTM, CDR2 ANQGSEA. The CDR3 DNA follows: TGCAGCGCCATCAAGGGCCAGGGTTCCTACGAGCAGTACTTC. Translation: CSAIKGQGSYEQYF.

The chain has TRBV5-4 and TRBJ1-4; 7 bases align to TRBD1. The CDR3 extends over 14 amino acids. Germline V gene data show CDR1 as SGHNT and CDR2 as YYREEE (reference sequence). Losses at the gene ends were 1 base for V and 7 bases for J; bases not matched to a gene: 4. CDR3 protein: CASSLRDRGEKLFF. The CDR3 DNA reads TGTGCCAGCAGCTTGCGGGACAGAGGTGAAAAACTGTTTTTT.

The chain joins TRBV9 to TRBJ1-1; D is uncertain. The CDR3 is 13 residues long. The V gene lost 0 bases and the J gene lost 5 bases, with 8 bases spanning the gap. The germline V gene has CDR1 SGDLS and CDR2 YYNGEE. The CDR3 nucleotides read TGTGCCAGCAGCGTAGTGGGTTCGACTGAAGCTTTCTTT. The encoded protein is CASSVVGSTEAFF.

This clone was seen once. The genes are TRBV5-1 and TRBJ2-1; 10 positions agree with TRBD1. CDR3 size: 16 residues. The J segment lost 6 bases and the V segment lost 0 bases, leaving 6 bases of the junction unmatched. Germline CDR1 is SGHRS and CDR2 is YFSETQ. In nucleotides, the CDR3 is TGCGCCAGCAGCTTGGTCCCGGGACAGGGGTCCAATGAGCAGTTCTTC. Amino acid sequence: CASSLVPGQGSNEQFF.